The T cell receptor beta chain under discussion was sequenced for a study of cytomegalovirus exposure and HLA in healthy donors. Study at large: Assignment to the Caucasian-associated ancestry cluster applied to 75% to 85% of the approximately 360 genotyped donors. Study results and limitations: As a later analysis showed, a missense DCLRE1C variant was linked to trimming of TCR beta V- and J-genes.

The PCR used 60 Vbeta and 13 Jbeta primers. Method: immunoSEQ multiplex PCR; TCRdb's copy keeps in-frame clones and lacks some. This sample has some 130,000 clones; about 80% occur once, and the top ten carry about 4.9%. Concerning this clone: Antigen specificity is unknown.

CDR1 KGHSH and CDR2 LQKENI come from the germline V gene. This CDR3 spans 18 amino acids. Trimming removed 3 bases from V and 7 bases from J, with 25 bases in between. J is TRBJ1-3 and V is TRBV18, with D perhaps TRBD1 (5 bases). The sequenced material came from PBMCs. The clonotype was recovered from a man aged 30 to 45 in good health. The CDR3, as DNA: TGTGCCAGCTCACCGGGACTTGAAGGACTCGCGGCAGGCAACACCATATATTTT. As protein: CASSPGLEGLAAGNTIYF.